Listed here are 17 T cell receptor beta chains from one sample, sequenced in a study of T cell changes during pregnancy in multiple sclerosis. Here immunoSEQ multiplex PCR was the method, and the copy in TCRdb shows in-frame clones only, minus some. Of 39,000 or so clones in the sample, around 93% were seen once. The sample in question was CD8+ T cells from peripheral blood mononuclear cells, obtained in the third trimester of pregnancy. The receptor set was obtained from a female donor with multiple sclerosis, enrolled in a pregnancy study.

The chain carries TRBV6-1 and TRBJ2-7, with 9 bases aligning to TRBD2. After removal of 4 bases from V and 7 bases from J, the junction contained 5 bases not matched to a gene. The CDR3 has 13 amino acids. CDR1 and CDR2 (germline): MNHNS, SASEGT. In DNA form, the CDR3 reads TGTGCCAGCAGTGGACTAGCGGTACTGGAGCAGTACTTC. This gives the protein CASSGLAVLEQYF.

The chain uses TRBV19 and TRBJ2-1, with a possible D match to TRBD1 (6 bases). Germline V gives CDR1 LNHDA, CDR2 SQIVND (reference sequence). V lost 4 bases and J 4 bases, leaving 8 bases between the germline ends. The CDR3 is 13 residues long. The CDR3 region has the DNA TGTGCCAGTAGTACCCAGGGGTACAATGAGCAGTTCTTC. Protein sequence: CASSTQGYNEQFF.

The V gene is TRBV27, the J gene TRBJ2-1, with 11 bases fitting TRBD2. V gave up 2 bases and J gave up 2 bases; unmatched junction bases: 2. The germline CDR1 and CDR2 sequences are MNHEY and SMNVEV (reference sequence). The CDR3 contains 16 residues. The CDR3 region has the DNA TGTGCCAGCAGTTTACTAGCGGGAGGTACCTACAATGAGCAGTTCTTC. It yields the protein CASSLLAGGTYNEQFF.

V is TRBV5-6 and J is TRBJ1-1; no clear D. Germline CDR1 SGHDT, CDR2 YYEEEE. Trimming pared 2 bases from V and 8 bases from J, leaving 13 bases between. The CDR3 extends over 13 amino acids. The CDR3, as DNA: TGTGCCAGCAGCTTTTCAGTGATCCAGGAAGCTTTCTTT. Translating it yields CASSFSVIQEAFF.

CDR3 in amino acids: CASSYNGRDRGYEQYF. DNA for the CDR3: TGTGCCAGCAGTTACAATGGCCGGGACAGGGGCTACGAGCAGTACTTC. This sequence joins TRBV6-5 and TRBJ2-7, with 10 bases identical to TRBD1. The V and J ends lost 2 bases and 3 bases, in that order; junction bases with no gene match: 7. This CDR3 is built from 16 residues. CDR1 is MNHEY, CDR2 SVGAGI, per germline.

V and J are TRBV15 and TRBJ2-1; 12 bases align to TRBD2. CDR1 is LNHNV and CDR2 is YYDKDF in the germline V gene (reference sequence). The CDR3 covers 21 residues. The junction had 15 bases not matched to a gene; V was cut back by 3 bases and J by 0 bases. As DNA, the CDR3 is TGTGCCACCAGCAGCCCGACTAGCGGGAGAGGGGGGTGGGGCTCCTACAATGAGCAGTTCTTC. Its protein is CATSSPTSGRGGWGSYNEQFF.

The genes are TRBV28 and TRBJ2-7; maybe TRBD1 (5 bases). Looked up from germline, CDR1 is MDHEN and CDR2 is SYDVKM. This CDR3 is 16 amino acids long. Trimming pared 6 bases from V and 2 bases from J, leaving 20 bases between. For the CDR3, the DNA is TGTGCCAGCAGCTGGATGCCGCAGGGAAGTACCTACGAGCAGTACTTC. This translates into CASSWMPQGSTYEQYF.

The chain uses TRBV2 and TRBJ2-1; 8 bases align to TRBD1. This CDR3 contains 15 residues. V lost 1 base, J lost 5 bases, and 4 bases stayed unmatched. Looked up from germline, CDR1 is SNHLY and CDR2 is FYNNEI. CDR3 DNA: TGTGCCAGCAGTGAAGGCAGGGGGCACCACAATGAGCAGTTCTTC. It is translated as CASSEGRGHHNEQFF. Variable domain in full (rest from reference TRBV2 and TRBJ2-1): EPEVTQTPSHQVTQMGQEVILRCVPISNHLYFYWYRQILGQKVEFLVSFYNNEISEKSEIFDDQFSVERPDGSNFTLKIRSTKLEDSAMYFCASSEGRGHHNEQFFGPGTRLTVL.

The chain joins TRBV9 to TRBJ2-1; 7 nucleotides align to TRBD2. The CDR3 extends over 13 amino acids. Trimming took 4 bases from V and 6 from J; bases not matched to a gene: 4. Germline CDR1 reads SGDLS; CDR2 reads YYNGEE. The CDR3 bases are TGTGCCAGCAGCTCCGGACTAGTCAATGAGCAGTTCTTC. It codes for CASSSGLVNEQFF.

The chain employs TRBV10-3 and TRBJ2-3, with 12 nucleotides matching TRBD2. CDR1 is ENHRY, CDR2 SYGVKD, per germline. V lost 7 bases to trimming and J lost 4 bases; unmatched junction nucleotides: 9. The CDR3 is 16 residues long. CDR3 amino acids: CAIKETSGRWADTQYF. Written as DNA, the CDR3 is TGTGCCATCAAGGAGACTAGCGGGAGATGGGCAGATACGCAGTATTTT.

Remarks on this clone: The junction differs from germline at one of its ends, possibly a read error. The chain employs TRBV5-1 and TRBJ1-2; weak D call: TRBD1 (5 bases). Germline assignment: CDR1 SGHRS and CDR2 YFSETQ. This CDR3 is built from 13 residues. The CDR3 spells CASSLQGGDGYTF. CDR3 nucleotide sequence: TGCGCCAGCAGCTTGCAGGGCGGCGATGGCTACACCTTT.

V and J are TRBV27 and TRBJ2-3, with 10 bases matching TRBD2. The CDR3 covers 17 residues. Trimming removed 6 bases from V and 6 bases from J; junction bases left unmatched: 15. From germline, CDR1 is MNHEY and CDR2 SMNVEV (reference sequence). CDR3 loop: CASRLEREGLGADTQYF. CDR3 sequence (DNA): TGTGCCAGCAGGCTCGAGCGGGAGGGCTTGGGGGCGGATACGCAGTATTTT.

The DNA for the CDR3 is TGCGCCAGCAGCTTTGGGGGGGGAAACAATGAGCAGTTCTTC. Protein product: CASSFGGGNNEQFF. J is TRBJ2-1 and V is TRBV5-1; 7 bases agree with TRBD2. Germline V gene sequence: CDR1 SGHRS, CDR2 YFSETQ. With V trimmed by 2 bases and J by 5 bases, 4 bases remained unmatched. This CDR3 has 14 amino acids.

The chain employs TRBV6-5 and TRBJ2-7; 8 bases match TRBD2. The CDR3 loop spans 13 amino acids. V shed 6 bases, J shed 5 bases, and the junction held 6 bases outside the gene matches. In germline, CDR1 is MNHEY, CDR2 SVGAGI. The DNA of the CDR3 is TGTGCCAGCAGCGGGGGGGGACCCCACGAGCAGTACTTC. Amino acids: CASSGGGPHEQYF.

V usage is TRBV28 and J usage is TRBJ1-2; 9 positions agree with TRBD1. Germline V lookup: CDR1 MDHEN, CDR2 SYDVKM. The V segment lost 6 bases and the J segment 7 bases; nucleotides outside the gene matches: 6. The CDR3 has 13 amino acids. Here the CDR3 DNA reads TGTGCCAGCAGCCAACAGGGGGCGAGTGGCTACACCTTC. Its translation is CASSQQGASGYTF.

The rearrangement uses TRBV7-6 and TRBJ2-1, with 9 nucleotides matching TRBD1. The CDR3 covers 14 residues. In germline, CDR1 is SGHVS, CDR2 FNYEAQ. The V segment lost 5 bases and the J segment 9 bases; nucleotides outside the gene matches: 8. Here the CDR3 DNA reads TGTGCCAGCAGCCTTTATACAGGGGGCACTGAGCAGTTCTTC. Amino acids: CASSLYTGGTEQFF. Together with reference TRBV7-6 and TRBJ2-1, the CDR3 gives the full variable domain: GAGVSQSPRYKVTKRGQDVALRCDPISGHVSLYWYRQALGQGPEFLTYFNYEAQQDKSGLPNDRFSAERPEGSISTLTIQRTEQRDSAMYRCASSLYTGGTEQFFGPGTRLTVL.

V is TRBV27 and J is TRBJ2-1; 9 bases are a match to TRBD2. Germline lookup yields CDR1 MNHEY and CDR2 SMNVEV (reference sequence). V shed 5 bases and J 4 bases; nucleotides not matched to a gene: 6. The CDR3 covers 15 residues. Here the CDR3 DNA reads TGTGCCAGCAGTAAAGGACTAGCGTATTACAATGAGCAGTTCTTC. It codes for CASSKGLAYYNEQFF.